This T cell receptor (beta chain) was recorded in a study of T cell responses to AZD1222 COVID-19 vaccine. General study results and limits: There were mostly white British donors and more females than males, and clonal diversity was possibly underestimated. Epitopes outside B.1.351 and B.1.1.7 mutated regions reportedly drew nearly half of spike TCRs. After the peak T cell response, and only then, were repertoires sampled.

This table comes from immunoSEQ multiplex PCR, and its TCRdb copy is limited to in-frame clones, with some not included. The table records tens of thousands of clones, about nine tenths of them present only once. Germline CDR1 and CDR2: MDHEN and SYDVKM. CDR3 length equals 14 residues. V was trimmed by 6 bases and J by 6 bases, leaving 14 bases between them. In the case of this clone: Its specificity is not known.

The TCR originated in an adult who received the AZD1222 COVID-19 vaccine. V usage is TRBV28 and J usage is TRBJ1-4, with D possibly TRBD1 on 5 matching bases. The sequences come from peripheral blood, collected 28 days after the second AZD1222 dose. The CDR3 DNA sequence: TGTGCCAGCAGCCCCGGGACTGATTATGAAAAACTGTTTTTT. Translated: CASSPGTDYEKLFF.